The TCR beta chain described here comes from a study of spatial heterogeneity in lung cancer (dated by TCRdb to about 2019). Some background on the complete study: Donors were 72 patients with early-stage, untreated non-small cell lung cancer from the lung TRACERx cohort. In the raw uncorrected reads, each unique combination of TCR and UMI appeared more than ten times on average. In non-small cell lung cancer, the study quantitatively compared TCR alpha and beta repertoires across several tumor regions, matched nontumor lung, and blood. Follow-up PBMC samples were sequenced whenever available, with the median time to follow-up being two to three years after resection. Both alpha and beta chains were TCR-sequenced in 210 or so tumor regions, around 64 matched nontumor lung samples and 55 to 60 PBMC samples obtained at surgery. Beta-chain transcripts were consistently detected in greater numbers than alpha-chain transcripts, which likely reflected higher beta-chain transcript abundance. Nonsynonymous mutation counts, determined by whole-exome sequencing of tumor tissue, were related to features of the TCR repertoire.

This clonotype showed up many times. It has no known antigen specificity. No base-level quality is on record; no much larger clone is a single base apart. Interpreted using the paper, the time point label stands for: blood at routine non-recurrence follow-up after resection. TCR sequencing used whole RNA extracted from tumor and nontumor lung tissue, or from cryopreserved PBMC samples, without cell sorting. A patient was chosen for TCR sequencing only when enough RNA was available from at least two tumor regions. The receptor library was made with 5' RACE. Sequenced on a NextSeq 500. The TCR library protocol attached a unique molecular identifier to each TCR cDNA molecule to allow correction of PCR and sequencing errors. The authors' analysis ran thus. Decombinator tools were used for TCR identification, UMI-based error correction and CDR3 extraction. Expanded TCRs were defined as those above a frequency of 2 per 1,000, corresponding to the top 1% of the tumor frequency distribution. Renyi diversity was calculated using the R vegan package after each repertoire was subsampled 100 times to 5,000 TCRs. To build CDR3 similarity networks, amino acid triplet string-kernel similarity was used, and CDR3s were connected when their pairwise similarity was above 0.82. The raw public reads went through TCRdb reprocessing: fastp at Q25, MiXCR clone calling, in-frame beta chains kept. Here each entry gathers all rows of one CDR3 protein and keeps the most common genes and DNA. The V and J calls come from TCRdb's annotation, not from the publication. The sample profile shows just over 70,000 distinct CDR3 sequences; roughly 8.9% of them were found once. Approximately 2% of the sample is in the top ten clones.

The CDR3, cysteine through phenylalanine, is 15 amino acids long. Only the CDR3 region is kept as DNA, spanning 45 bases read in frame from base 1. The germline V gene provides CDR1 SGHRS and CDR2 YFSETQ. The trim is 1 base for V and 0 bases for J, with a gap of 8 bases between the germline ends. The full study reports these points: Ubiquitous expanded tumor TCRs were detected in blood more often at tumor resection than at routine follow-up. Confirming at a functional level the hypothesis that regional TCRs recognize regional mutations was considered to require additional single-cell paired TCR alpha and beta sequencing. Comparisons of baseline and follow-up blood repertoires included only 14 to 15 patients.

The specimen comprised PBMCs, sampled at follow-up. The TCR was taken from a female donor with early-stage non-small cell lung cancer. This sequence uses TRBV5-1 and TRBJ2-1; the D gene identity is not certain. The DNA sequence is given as TGCGCCAGCAGCTTGAGGCGGAGCTCCTACAATGAGCAGTTCTTC. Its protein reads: CASSLRRSSYNEQFF.